This TCR beta chain was observed in a study of sequential checkpoint blockade in melanoma. As for the study in general: Arm A got nivolumab then ipilimumab; arm B the reverse, 1:1. Both treatment sequences were followed by maintenance nivolumab.

Trimming left V 4 bases short and J 8 bases short, with 22 bases between. This CDR3 spans 16 amino acids. In germline, CDR1 is SGDLS, CDR2 YYNGEE. The repertoire was sequenced with immunoSEQ multiplex PCR; TCRdb's copy has only in-frame clones and lacks some. The table includes 15,000 or so clones, about 92% detected once. Treatment of the sample: randomized to nivolumab then ipilimumab (arm A) or the reverse (arm B). PBMC sorting kept live CD3+CD8+ cells without CD19 or CD56. This TCR came from a human donor with melanoma. This sample comprised CD8+ T cells sorted from blood (inferred from file names), obtained from a patient given nivolumab and ipilimumab in sequence. The chain joins TRBV9 to TRBJ1-3; D is unclear. The CDR3 bases are TGTGCCAGCAGCCCCTATATTGCATCGGAGTCGGACACCATATATTTT. It specifies CASSPYIASESDTIYF.